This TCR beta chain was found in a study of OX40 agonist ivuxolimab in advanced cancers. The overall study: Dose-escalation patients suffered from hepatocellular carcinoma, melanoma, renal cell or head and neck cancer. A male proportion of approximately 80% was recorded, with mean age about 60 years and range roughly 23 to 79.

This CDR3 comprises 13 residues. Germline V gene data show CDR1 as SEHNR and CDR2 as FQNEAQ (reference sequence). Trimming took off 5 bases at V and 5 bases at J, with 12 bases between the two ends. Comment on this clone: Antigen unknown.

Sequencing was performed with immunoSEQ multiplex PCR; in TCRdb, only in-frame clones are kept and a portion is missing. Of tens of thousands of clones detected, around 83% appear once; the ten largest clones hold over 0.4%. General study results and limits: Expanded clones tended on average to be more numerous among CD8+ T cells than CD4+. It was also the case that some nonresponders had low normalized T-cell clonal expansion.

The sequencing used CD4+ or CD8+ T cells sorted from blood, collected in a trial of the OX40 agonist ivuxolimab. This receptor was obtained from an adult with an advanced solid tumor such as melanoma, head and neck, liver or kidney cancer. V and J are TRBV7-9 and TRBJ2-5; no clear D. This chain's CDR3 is CASSLPPTETQYF. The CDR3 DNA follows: TGTGCCAGCAGCCTCCCGCCCACGGAGACCCAGTACTTC.